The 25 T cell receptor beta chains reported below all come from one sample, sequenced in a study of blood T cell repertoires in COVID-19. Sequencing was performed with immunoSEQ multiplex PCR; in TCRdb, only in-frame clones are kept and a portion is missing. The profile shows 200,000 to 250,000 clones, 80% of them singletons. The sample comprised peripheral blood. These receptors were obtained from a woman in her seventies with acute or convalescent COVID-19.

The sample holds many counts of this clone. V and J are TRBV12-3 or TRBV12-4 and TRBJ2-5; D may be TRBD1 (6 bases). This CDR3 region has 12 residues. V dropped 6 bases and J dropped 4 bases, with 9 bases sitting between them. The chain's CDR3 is CASRPGAETQYF. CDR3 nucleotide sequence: TGTGCCAGCAGGCCAGGGGCAGAGACCCAGTACTTC.

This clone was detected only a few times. CDR3 nucleotide sequence: TGTGCCAGCTCACCAGAGGGCGGGGAGCTGTTTTTT. It yields the protein CASSPEGGELFF. The chain has TRBV18 and TRBJ2-2; weak D call: TRBD2 (5 bases). CDR1 is KGHSH, CDR2 LQKENI, per germline. Trimming left V 2 bases short and J 7 bases short, with 5 bases between. The CDR3 has 12 residues.

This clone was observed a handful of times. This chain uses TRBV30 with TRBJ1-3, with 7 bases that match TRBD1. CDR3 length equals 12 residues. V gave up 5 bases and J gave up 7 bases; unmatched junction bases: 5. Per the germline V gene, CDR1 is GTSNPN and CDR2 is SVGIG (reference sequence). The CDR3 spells CAWEGGSNTIYF. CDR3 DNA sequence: TGTGCCTGGGAAGGGGGCTCCAACACCATATATTTT.

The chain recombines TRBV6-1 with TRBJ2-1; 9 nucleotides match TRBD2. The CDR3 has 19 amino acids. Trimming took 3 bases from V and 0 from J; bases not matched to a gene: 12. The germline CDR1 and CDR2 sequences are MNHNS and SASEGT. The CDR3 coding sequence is TGTGCCAGCAGTGATAGAGCGGGGGGCCTACTTTACTCCTACAATGAGCAGTTCTTC. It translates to CASSDRAGGLLYSYNEQFF.

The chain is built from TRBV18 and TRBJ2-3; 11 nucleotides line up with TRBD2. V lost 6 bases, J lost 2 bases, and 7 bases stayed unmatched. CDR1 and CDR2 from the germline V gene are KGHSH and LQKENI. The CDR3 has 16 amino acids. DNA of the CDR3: TGTGCCAGCTCCCCTCTAGCGGGGGGTGACACAGATACGCAGTATTTT. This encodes CASSPLAGGDTDTQYF.

CDR3 sequence reads: CASSFGEGGEQYV. The CDR3 DNA sequence: TGTGCCAGCAGCTTCGGAGAAGGGGGTGAGCAGTACGTC. The rearrangement links TRBV11-2 to TRBJ2-7; tentatively, D is TRBD1 (6 bases). CDR3 length: 13 residues. V shed 3 bases and J shed 7 bases, with 13 bases lying between them. Germline-derived CDR1 and CDR2 are SGHAT and FQNNGV.

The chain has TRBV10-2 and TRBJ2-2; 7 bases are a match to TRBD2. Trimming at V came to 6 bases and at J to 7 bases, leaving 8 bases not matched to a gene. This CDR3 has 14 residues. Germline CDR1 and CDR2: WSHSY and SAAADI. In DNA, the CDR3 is TGCGCCAGCAGGGACCGGGGGGAGGGCGGGGAGCTGTTTTTT. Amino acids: CASRDRGEGGELFF.

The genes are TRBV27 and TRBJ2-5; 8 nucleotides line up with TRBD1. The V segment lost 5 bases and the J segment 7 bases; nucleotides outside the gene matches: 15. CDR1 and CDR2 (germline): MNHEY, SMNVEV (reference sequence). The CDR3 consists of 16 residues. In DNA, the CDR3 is TGTGCCAGCAGTCTCTCGCGGGCAGGGGGCCCAGCGACCCAGTACTTC. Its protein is CASSLSRAGGPATQYF.

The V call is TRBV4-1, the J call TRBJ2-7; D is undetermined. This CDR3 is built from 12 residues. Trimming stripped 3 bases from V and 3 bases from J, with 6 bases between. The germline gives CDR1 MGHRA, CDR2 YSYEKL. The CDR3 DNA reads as TGCGCCAGCAGCCATGAGCACTACGAGCAGTACTTC. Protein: CASSHEHYEQYF.

The CDR3 DNA reads as TGTGCCAGCAGTCCTACTAGCGGGGGGGCGGCTGAGCAGTTCTTC. It yields the protein CASSPTSGGAAEQFF. The rearrangement joins TRBV6-4 to TRBJ2-1, with 13 bases aligning to TRBD2. The CDR3 has 15 residues. The germline CDR1 and CDR2 sequences are MRHNA and SNTAGT. After removal of 5 bases from V and 9 bases from J, the junction contained 7 bases not matched to a gene.

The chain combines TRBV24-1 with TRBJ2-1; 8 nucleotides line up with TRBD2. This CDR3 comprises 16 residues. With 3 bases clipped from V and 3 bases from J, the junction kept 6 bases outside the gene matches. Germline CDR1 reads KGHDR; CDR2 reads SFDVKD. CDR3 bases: TGTGCCACCAGTGATGGCGGGACTAGAAGCTACAATGAGCAGTTCTTC. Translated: CATSDGGTRSYNEQFF.

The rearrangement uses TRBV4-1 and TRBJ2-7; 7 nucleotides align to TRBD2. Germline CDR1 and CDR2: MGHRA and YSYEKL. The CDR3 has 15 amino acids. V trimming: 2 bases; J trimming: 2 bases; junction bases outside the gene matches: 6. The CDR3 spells CASSQSGVGPYEQYF. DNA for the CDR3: TGCGCCAGCAGCCAAAGCGGGGTAGGGCCCTACGAGCAGTACTTC.

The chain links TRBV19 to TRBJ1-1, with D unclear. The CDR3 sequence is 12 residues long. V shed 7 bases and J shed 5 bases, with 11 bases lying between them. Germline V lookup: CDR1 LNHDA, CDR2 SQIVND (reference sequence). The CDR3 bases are TGTGCCAGTAACACGGTCGGGACTGAAGCTTTCTTT. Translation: CASNTVGTEAFF.

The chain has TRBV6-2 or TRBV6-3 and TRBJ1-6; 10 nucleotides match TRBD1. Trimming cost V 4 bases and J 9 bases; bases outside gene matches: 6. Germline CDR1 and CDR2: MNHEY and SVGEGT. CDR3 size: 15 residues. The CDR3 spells CASSFPGQGGSPLHF. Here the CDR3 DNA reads TGTGCCAGCAGTTTCCCAGGACAGGGGGGTTCACCCCTCCACTTT.

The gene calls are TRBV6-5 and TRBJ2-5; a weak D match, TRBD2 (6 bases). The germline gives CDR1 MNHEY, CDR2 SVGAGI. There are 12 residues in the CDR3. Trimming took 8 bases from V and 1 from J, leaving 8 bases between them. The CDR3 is CASAGGQETQYF. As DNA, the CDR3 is TGTGCCAGCGCCGGGGGCCAAGAGACCCAGTACTTC.

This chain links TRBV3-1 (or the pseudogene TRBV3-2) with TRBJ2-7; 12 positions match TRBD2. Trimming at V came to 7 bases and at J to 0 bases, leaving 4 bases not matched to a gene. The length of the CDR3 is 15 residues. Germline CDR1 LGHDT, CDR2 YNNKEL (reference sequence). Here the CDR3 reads CASKGTSGSSYEQYF. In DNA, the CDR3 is TGTGCCAGCAAAGGGACTAGCGGGTCCTCCTACGAGCAGTACTTC.

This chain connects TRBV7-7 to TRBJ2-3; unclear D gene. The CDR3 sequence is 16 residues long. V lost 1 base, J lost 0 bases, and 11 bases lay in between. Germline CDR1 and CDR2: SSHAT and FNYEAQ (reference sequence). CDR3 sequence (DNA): TGTGCCAGCAGCTTAGTTTGCGGTCCTAGCACAGATACGCAGTATTTT. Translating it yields CASSLVCGPSTDTQYF. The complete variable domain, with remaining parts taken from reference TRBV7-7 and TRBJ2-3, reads GAGVSQSPRYKVTKRGQDVTLRCDPISSHATLYWYQQALGQGPEFLTYFNYEAQPDKSGLPSDRFSAERPEGSISTLTIQRTEQRDSAMYRCASSLVCGPSTDTQYFGPGTRLTVL.

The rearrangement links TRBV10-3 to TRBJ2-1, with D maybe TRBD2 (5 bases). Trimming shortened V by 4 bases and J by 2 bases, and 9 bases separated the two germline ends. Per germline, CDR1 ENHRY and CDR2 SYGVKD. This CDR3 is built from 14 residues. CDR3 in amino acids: CAISGTGTYNEQFF. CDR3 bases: TGTGCCATCAGTGGGACGGGGACCTACAATGAGCAGTTCTTC.

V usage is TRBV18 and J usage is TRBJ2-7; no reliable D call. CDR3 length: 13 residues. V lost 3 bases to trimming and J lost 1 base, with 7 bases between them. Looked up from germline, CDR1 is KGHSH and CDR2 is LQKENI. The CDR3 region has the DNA TGTGCCAGCTCACCGGCGGCATCCTACGAGCAGTACTTC. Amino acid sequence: CASSPAASYEQYF.

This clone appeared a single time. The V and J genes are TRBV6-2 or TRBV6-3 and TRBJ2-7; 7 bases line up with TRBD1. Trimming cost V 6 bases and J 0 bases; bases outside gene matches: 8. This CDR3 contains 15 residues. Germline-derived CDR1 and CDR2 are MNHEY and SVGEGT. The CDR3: CASSRGQLYSYEQYF. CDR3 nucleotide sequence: TGTGCCAGCAGCCGGGGACAGCTCTACTCCTACGAGCAGTACTTC.

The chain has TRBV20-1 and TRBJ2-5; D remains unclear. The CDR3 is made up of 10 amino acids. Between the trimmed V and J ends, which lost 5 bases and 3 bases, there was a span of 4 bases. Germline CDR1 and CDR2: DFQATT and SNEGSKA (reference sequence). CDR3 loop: CSAHEETQYF. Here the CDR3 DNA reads TGCAGTGCTCATGAAGAGACCCAGTACTTC.

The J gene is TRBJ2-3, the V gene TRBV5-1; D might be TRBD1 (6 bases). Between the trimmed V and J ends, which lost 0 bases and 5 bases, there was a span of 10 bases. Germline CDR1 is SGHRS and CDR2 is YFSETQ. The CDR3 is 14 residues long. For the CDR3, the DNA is TGCGCCAGCAGCTTGGCCCAGGGGAGAGATACGCAGTATTTT. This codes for CASSLAQGRDTQYF.

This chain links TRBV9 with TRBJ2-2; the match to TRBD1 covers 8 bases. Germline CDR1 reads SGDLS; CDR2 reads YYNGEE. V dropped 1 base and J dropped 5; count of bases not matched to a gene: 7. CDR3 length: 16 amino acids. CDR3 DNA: TGTGCCAGCAGCGTAAGGACAGGGAGGCTGACCGGGGAGCTGTTTTTT. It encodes CASSVRTGRLTGELFF.

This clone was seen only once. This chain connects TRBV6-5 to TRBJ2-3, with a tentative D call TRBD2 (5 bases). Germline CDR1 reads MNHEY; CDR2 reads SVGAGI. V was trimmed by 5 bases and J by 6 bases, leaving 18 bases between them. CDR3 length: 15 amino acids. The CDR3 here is CASSPSGEKRDTQYF. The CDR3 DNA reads TGTGCCAGCAGTCCCTCTGGGGAGAAGAGGGATACGCAGTATTTT.

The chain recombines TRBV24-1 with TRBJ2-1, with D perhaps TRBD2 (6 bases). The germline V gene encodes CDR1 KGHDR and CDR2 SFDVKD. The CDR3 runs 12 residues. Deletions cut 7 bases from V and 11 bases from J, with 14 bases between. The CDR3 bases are TGTGCCACCAGCGGCCTCGGGGGACAGCAGTTCTTC. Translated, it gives CATSGLGGQQFF.